This T cell receptor (beta chain) was found in a study of cytomegalovirus exposure and HLA in healthy donors. This clone was seen a few times. The CDR3 runs to 15 residues. CDR1 SGHAT and CDR2 FQNNGV come from the germline V gene. V gave up 5 bases and J gave up 0 bases; unmatched junction bases: 4. Use of 60 Vbeta and 13 Jbeta primers characterized the PCR. Clones were sequenced by immunoSEQ multiplex PCR, and TCRdb holds only the in-frame ones, with some missing. The profile shows more than 95,000 clones, 60% to 80% of them singletons. Sequenced: PBMCs. The chain combines TRBV11-2 with TRBJ2-7; 10 bases are a match to TRBD1. This sequence originates from a man younger than 40 in good health and CMV-seronegative. The CDR3 DNA is TGTGCCAGCAGCAACCGGGACAGGGGCTCCTACGAGCAGTACTTC. Translating it yields CASSNRDRGSYEQYF.